Below, 21 T cell receptor beta chains from the same sample are listed, as sequenced in a study of STAT5B mutations in CD4+ large granular lymphocyte leukemia. Produced via immunoSEQ multiplex PCR; TCRdb's table is partial and in-frame only. This table holds 30,000 to 40,000 clones, about three quarters found once. Sequenced input: CD4+ T cells from blood buffy coats. These receptors were collected from a human donor in good health.

The chain joins TRBV6-5 to TRBJ2-1, with 11 bases matching TRBD1. Germline trimming cut 6 bases from V and 8 bases from J; bases unmatched to any gene: 12. CDR1 and CDR2 (germline): MNHEY, SVGAGI. The CDR3 is 16 residues long. CDR3 residues: CASSYPPGQGGHEQFF. CDR3 in DNA: TGTGCCAGCAGCTACCCCCCGGGACAGGGGGGACATGAGCAGTTCTTC.

The chain recombines TRBV5-1 with TRBJ2-1; TRBD1 might be the D (9 bases). This CDR3 spans 14 amino acids. Germline lookup yields CDR1 SGHRS and CDR2 YFSETQ. The V gene lost 3 bases and the J gene lost 9 bases, with 16 bases spanning the gap. CDR3 amino acids: CASSWTGAGGEQFF. The CDR3 bases are TGCGCCAGCAGCTGGACAGGGGCGGGGGGTGAGCAGTTCTTC.

The chain is built from TRBV7-9 and TRBJ1-1; 9 positions match TRBD1. This CDR3 is built from 15 residues. The germline V gene has CDR1 SEHNR and CDR2 FQNEAQ (reference sequence). V shed 5 bases and J 1 base; nucleotides not matched to a gene: 5. CDR3 sequence reads: CASSLGTGTNTEAFF. CDR3 sequence (DNA): TGTGCCAGCAGCCTAGGGACAGGGACGAACACTGAAGCTTTCTTT.

V usage is TRBV19 and J usage is TRBJ2-1, with no clear D. V was clipped by 3 bases and J by 2 bases, with 5 bases between them. The CDR3 loop spans 13 amino acids. CDR1 is LNHDA, CDR2 SQIVND, per germline (reference sequence). The CDR3 DNA sequence: TGTGCCAGTAGTATCGGGCCCTACAATGAGCAGTTCTTC. Translated, it gives CASSIGPYNEQFF.

The chain combines TRBV7-8 with TRBJ1-5, with 9 nucleotides matching TRBD1. The ends lost 6 bases at V and 5 bases at J; junction bases unmatched: 8. The germline V gene encodes CDR1 SGHVS and CDR2 FQNEAQ. This CDR3 has 15 residues. CDR3 nucleotide sequence: TGTGCCAGCAGTAAGGACAGGGGAGAGGATCAGCCCCAGCATTTT. Its translation: CASSKDRGEDQPQHF. The full variable domain, rest sourced from reference TRBV7-8 and TRBJ1-5, is GAGVSQSPRYKVAKRGQDVALRCDPISGHVSLFWYQQALGQGPEFLTYFQNEAQLDKSGLPSDRFFAERPEGSVSTLKIQRTQQEDSAVYLCASSKDRGEDQPQHFGDGTRLSIL.

This clone was observed once. The CDR3 bases are TGTGCCAGCAGTGAACAGGGGAAAACTAATGAAAAACTGTTTTTT. Its translation: CASSEQGKTNEKLFF. The chain uses TRBV25-1 and TRBJ1-4; possible D gene TRBD1, 6 bases. The V and J ends lost 2 bases and 1 base respectively, with 8 bases between them. Looked up from germline, CDR1 is MGHDK and CDR2 is SYGVNS. This CDR3 has 15 residues.

The rearrangement links TRBV5-1 to TRBJ1-1; the D gene is possibly TRBD1 (6 bases). V was shortened by 0 bases and J by 7 bases, with 16 bases between the two germline ends. CDR1 is SGHRS and CDR2 is YFSETQ in the germline V gene. The CDR3 is made up of 15 amino acids. The CDR3 DNA sequence: TGCGCCAGCAGCTTGGGGGGGCTGGGGGCCGTTGAAGCTTTCTTT. Encoded protein: CASSLGGLGAVEAFF.

The chain carries TRBV5-1 and TRBJ2-5, with TRBD2 matching over 12 bases. The CDR3 has 16 amino acids. The V and J ends lost 4 bases and 7 bases, in that order; junction bases with no gene match: 11. Germline CDR1 is SGHRS and CDR2 is YFSETQ. CDR3: CASSPGTSGSQGTQYF. As DNA, the CDR3 is TGCGCCAGCAGCCCGGGGACTAGCGGGTCCCAGGGGACCCAGTACTTC.

The J gene is TRBJ1-1, the V gene TRBV2, with 7 bases fitting TRBD1. V lost 6 bases and J lost 4; bases outside the gene matches: 8. Germline V lookup: CDR1 SNHLY, CDR2 FYNNEI. The CDR3 is made up of 14 amino acids. The CDR3 bases are TGTGCCAGCAGGGGGAGGGGGCGCCGCACTGAAGCTTTCTTT. Translated, it gives CASRGRGRRTEAFF.

The rearrangement joins TRBV11-2 to TRBJ2-1, with D tentatively TRBD1 (6 bases). V was trimmed by 5 bases and J by 7 bases, leaving 12 bases between them. Germline V CDR1 and CDR2: SGHAT, FQNNGV. This CDR3 spans 13 amino acids. Here the CDR3 reads CASSPTGTNEQFF. The CDR3 DNA sequence: TGTGCCAGCAGCCCAACAGGGACGAATGAGCAGTTCTTC.

The chain couples TRBV6-5 to TRBJ2-7; 7 bases fit TRBD1. Germline CDR1 and CDR2: MNHEY and SVGAGI. The CDR3 spans 16 residues. Trimming took 0 bases from V and 0 from J; bases not matched to a gene: 5. This CDR3 is CASSYSRTGVSYEQYF. CDR3 coding DNA: TGTGCCAGCAGTTACTCGAGGACAGGTGTCTCCTACGAGCAGTACTTC.

V is TRBV19 and J is TRBJ2-1; D remains unclear. Trimming took 5 bases from V and 4 from J, leaving 3 bases between them. Germline V lookup: CDR1 LNHDA, CDR2 SQIVND (reference sequence). CDR3 length: 11 amino acids. This CDR3 reads CASSRYNEQFF. The DNA for the CDR3 is TGTGCCAGTAGTCGTTACAATGAGCAGTTCTTC.

This chain links TRBV11-2 with TRBJ1-2; the D gene is possibly TRBD1 (6 bases). Germline CDR1 and CDR2: SGHAT and FQNNGV. The ends were cut back, 0 bases at V and 8 bases at J, with 13 bases in the middle. The CDR3 has 14 amino acids. CDR3 amino acids: CASSLERGTSGYTF. DNA for the CDR3: TGTGCCAGCAGCTTAGAGCGAGGGACATCGGGCTACACCTTC.

This chain joins TRBV4-1 and TRBJ2-5; D tentatively reads TRBD1 or TRBD2 (5 bases each). The J call may be incorrect, as the DNA end agrees better with TRBJ2-7. There are 15 residues in the CDR3. Germline assignment: CDR1 MGHRA and CDR2 YSYEKL. The CDR3 coding sequence is TGCGCCAGCAGCCAGCCCGGGACGGTGGCCTACGAGCAGTACTTC. This sequence encodes CASSQPGTVAYEQYF.

This clone was counted once. The V and J genes are TRBV7-6 and TRBJ1-4; no firm D call. The germline V gene encodes CDR1 SGHVS and CDR2 FNYEAQ. V lost 7 bases and J lost 6, with 15 bases in between. There are 14 residues in the CDR3. CDR3 nucleotides: TGTGCCAGCACCCGGGGAGGCCGCGATGAAAAACTGTTTTTT. Amino acids: CASTRGGRDEKLFF.

The genes are TRBV19 and TRBJ2-7, with no clear D. This CDR3 contains 13 residues. The germline CDR1 and CDR2 sequences are LNHDA and SQIVND (reference sequence). V was trimmed by 4 bases and J by 7 bases, leaving 14 bases between them. The CDR3 DNA sequence: TGTGCCAGTAGTACGTCCCCCCGTGGAGAGCAGTACTTC. Residues: CASSTSPRGEQYF.

The gene calls are TRBV11-2 and TRBJ1-1; no clear D gene. This CDR3 has 14 amino acids. The germline V and J ends were trimmed by 3 bases and 4 bases, with 12 bases remaining between them. The germline gives CDR1 SGHAT, CDR2 FQNNGV. The CDR3 sequence is CASSFEAGRTEAFF. The CDR3 DNA is TGTGCCAGCAGCTTCGAAGCCGGGCGCACTGAAGCTTTCTTT.

The V and J genes are TRBV5-4 and TRBJ2-2, with 7 bases lining up with TRBD1. The CDR3 length is 16 residues. V lost 1 base, J lost 2 bases, and 5 bases stayed unmatched. Germline V gene sequence: CDR1 SGHNT, CDR2 YYREEE (reference sequence). The CDR3 protein is CASSLSAGGNTGELFF. The CDR3 DNA follows: TGTGCCAGCAGCTTGTCTGCAGGGGGTAACACCGGGGAGCTGTTTTTT.

Here the CDR3 DNA reads TGTGCCAGCAGCTCTGACAGGGCGGGGAATGAAAAACTGTTTTTT. Protein product: CASSSDRAGNEKLFF. J is TRBJ1-4 and V is TRBV5-4, with TRBD1 matching 7 bases. This CDR3 spans 15 amino acids. Germline V gives CDR1 SGHNT, CDR2 YYREEE (reference sequence). The V and J ends lost 3 bases and 5 bases, in that order; junction bases with no gene match: 7.

The rearrangement joins TRBV6-5 to TRBJ1-1; D possibly corresponds to TRBD1 (6 bases). Germline V gene sequence: CDR1 MNHEY, CDR2 SVGAGI. The CDR3 extends over 13 amino acids. V lost 3 bases to trimming and J lost 7 bases, with 12 bases between them. The CDR3 nucleotides read TGTGCCAGCAGTTATATGGGGGGCGGTGAAGCTTTCTTT. It specifies CASSYMGGGEAFF.

The chain combines TRBV20-1 with TRBJ2-7, with 8 bases fitting TRBD1. The CDR3 consists of 11 residues. From germline, CDR1 is DFQATT and CDR2 SNEGSKA (reference sequence). The CDR3 region is CSPTGGYEQYF. For the CDR3, the DNA is TGCAGCCCCACAGGGGGCTACGAGCAGTACTTC.